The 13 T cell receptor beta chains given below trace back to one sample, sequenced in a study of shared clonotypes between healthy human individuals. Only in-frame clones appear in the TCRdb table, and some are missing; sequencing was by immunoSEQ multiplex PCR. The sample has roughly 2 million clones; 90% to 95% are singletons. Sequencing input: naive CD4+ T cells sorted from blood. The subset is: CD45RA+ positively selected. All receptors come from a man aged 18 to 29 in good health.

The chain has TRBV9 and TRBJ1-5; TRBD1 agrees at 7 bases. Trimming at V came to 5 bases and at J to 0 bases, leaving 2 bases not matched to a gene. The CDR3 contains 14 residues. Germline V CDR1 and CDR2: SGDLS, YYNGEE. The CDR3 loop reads CASRGQYSNQPQHF. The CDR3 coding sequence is TGTGCCAGCAGGGGACAGTATAGCAATCAGCCCCAGCATTTT. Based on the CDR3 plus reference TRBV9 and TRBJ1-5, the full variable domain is DSGVTQTPKHLITATGQRVTLRCSPRSGDLSVYWYQQSLDQGLQFLIQYYNGEERAKGNILERFSAQQFPDLHSELNLSSLELGDSALYFCASRGQYSNQPQHFGDGTRLSIL.

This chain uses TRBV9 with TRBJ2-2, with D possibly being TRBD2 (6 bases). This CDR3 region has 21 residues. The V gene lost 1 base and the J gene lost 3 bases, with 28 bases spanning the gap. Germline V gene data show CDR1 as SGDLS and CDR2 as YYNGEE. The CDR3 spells CASSVLSMEGVGRIHTGELFF. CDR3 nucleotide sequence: TGTGCCAGCAGCGTATTATCAATGGAAGGGGTCGGGAGAATACACACCGGGGAGCTGTTTTTT.

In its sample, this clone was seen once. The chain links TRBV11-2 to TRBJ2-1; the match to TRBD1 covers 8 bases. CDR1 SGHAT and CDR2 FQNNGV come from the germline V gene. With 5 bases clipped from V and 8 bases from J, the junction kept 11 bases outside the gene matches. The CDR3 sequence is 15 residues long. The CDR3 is CASSISGGGNYEQFF. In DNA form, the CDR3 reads TGTGCCAGCAGCATTTCAGGGGGCGGTAACTATGAGCAGTTCTTC.

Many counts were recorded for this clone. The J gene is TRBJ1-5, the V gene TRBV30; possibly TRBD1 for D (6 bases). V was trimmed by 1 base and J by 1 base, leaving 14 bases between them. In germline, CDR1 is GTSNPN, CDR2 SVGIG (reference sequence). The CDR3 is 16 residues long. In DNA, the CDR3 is TGTGCCTGGAGTGGTGGGGGGGCGAGGAGCAATCAGCCCCAGCATTTT. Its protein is CAWSGGGARSNQPQHF.

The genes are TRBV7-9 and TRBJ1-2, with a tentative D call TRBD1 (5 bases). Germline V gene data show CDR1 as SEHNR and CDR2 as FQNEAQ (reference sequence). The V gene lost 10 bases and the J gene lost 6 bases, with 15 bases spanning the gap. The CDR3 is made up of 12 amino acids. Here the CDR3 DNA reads TGTGCCATCTTCGGTCCGGGACATGGCTACACCTTC. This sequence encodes CAIFGPGHGYTF.

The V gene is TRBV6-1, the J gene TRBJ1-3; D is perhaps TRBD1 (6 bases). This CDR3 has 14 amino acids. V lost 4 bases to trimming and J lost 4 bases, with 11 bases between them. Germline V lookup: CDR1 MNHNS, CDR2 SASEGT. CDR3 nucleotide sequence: TGTGCCAGCAGTGGACACAGGGTCGGAAACACCATATATTTT. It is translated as CASSGHRVGNTIYF.

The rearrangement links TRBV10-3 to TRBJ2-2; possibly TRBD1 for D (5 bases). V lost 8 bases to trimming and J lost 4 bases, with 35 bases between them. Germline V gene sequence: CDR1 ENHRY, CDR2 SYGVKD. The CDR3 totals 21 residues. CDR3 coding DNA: TGTGCCATCCCCGGTCGGCAGGGTCATCTGGTGGGTCTTAGGACCACCGGGGAGCTGTTTTTT. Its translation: CAIPGRQGHLVGLRTTGELFF.

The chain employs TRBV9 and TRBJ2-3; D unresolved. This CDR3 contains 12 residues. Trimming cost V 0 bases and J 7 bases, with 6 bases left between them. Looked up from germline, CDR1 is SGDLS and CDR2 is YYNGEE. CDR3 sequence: CASSVDGYTQYF. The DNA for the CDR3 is TGTGCCAGCAGCGTAGACGGATATACGCAGTATTTT.

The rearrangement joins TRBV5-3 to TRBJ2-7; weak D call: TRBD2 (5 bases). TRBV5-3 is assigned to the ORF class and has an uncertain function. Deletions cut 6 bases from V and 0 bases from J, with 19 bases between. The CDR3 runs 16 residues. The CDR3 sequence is CARTTRPGVYSYEQYF. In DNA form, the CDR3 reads TGTGCCAGAACGACACGGCCCGGGGTGTACTCCTACGAGCAGTACTTC.

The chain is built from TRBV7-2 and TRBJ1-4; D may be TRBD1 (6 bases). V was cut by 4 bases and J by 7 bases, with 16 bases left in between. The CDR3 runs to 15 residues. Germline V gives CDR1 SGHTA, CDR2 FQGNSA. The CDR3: CASSSPGGLGEKLFF. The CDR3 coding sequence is TGTGCCAGCAGCTCCCCGGGGGGGCTGGGTGAAAAACTGTTTTTT.

The CDR3 nucleotides are TGTGCCAGCTCACCGCCGGGGGCAGGCACTGAAGCTTTCTTT. Its translation is CASSPPGAGTEAFF. The V gene is TRBV18, the J gene TRBJ1-1; the D gene is possibly TRBD1 (6 bases). Per the germline V gene, CDR1 is KGHSH and CDR2 is LQKENI. The CDR3 runs 14 residues. V was clipped by 3 bases and J by 4 bases, with 12 bases between them. The full variable domain, with the rest looked up from reference TRBV18 and TRBJ1-1, is NAGVMQNPRHLVRRRGQEARLRCSPMKGHSHVYWYRQLPEEGLKFMVYLQKENIIDESGMPKERFSAEFPKEGPSILRIQQVVRGDSAAYFCASSPPGAGTEAFFGQGTRLTVV.

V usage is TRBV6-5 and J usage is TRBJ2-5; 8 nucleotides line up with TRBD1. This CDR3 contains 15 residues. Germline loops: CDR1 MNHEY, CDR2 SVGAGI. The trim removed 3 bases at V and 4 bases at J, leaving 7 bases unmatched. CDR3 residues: CASSYNRGFGETQYF. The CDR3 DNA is TGTGCCAGCAGTTATAACAGGGGGTTTGGAGAGACCCAGTACTTC.

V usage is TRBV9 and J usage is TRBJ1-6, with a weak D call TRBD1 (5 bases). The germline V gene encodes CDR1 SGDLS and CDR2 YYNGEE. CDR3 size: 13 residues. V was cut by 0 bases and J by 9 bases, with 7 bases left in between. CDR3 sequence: CASSVGGVSPLHF. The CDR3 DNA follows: TGTGCCAGCAGCGTAGGAGGGGTTTCACCCCTCCACTTT.